The rows below give T cell receptor beta chains drawn from one sample of a study of shared clonotypes between healthy human individuals. Using immunoSEQ multiplex PCR, the repertoire was profiled, and TCRdb retains in-frame clones only, with some absent. This sample has about 650,000 clones, with nearly 97% found just once. Sequenced: naive CD8+ T cells sorted from blood. Receptors were obtained from a woman under 40 in good health. Both conserved end residues are part of each CDR3. D genes are given only for firm matches. Expanded clones get a size class; other rows say once, few or many, or leave the size out.

size	D	V	J	length	DNA	CDR3
NA	TRBD1	TRBV18	TRBJ1-1	15	TGTGCCAGCTCACCAAGGACAGGGGAGAACACTGAAGCTTTCTTT	CASSPRTGENTEAFF
NA	NA	TRBV27	TRBJ2-5	16	TGTGCCAGCAGTCCCAGGCCGCGCAGGGTGTCGGAGACCCAGTACTTC	CASSPRPRRVSETQYF
few	TRBD2	TRBV14	TRBJ2-1	15	TGTGCCAGCAGCCTTGGGACTAGCGGGAGCTATGAGCAGTTCTTC	CASSLGTSGSYEQFF
NA	NA	TRBV7-9	TRBJ1-3	15	TGTGCCAGCACCCGCAGGGACCACTCTGGAAACACCATATATTTT	CASTRRDHSGNTIYF
few	NA	TRBV30	TRBJ1-1	14	TGTGCCTGGAGTTCCCCTCGCGGGAACACTGAAGCTTTCTTT	CAWSSPRGNTEAFF
NA	NA	TRBV27	TRBJ1-3	13	TGTGCCAGCAGTTGGACAGCTGGAAACACCATATATTTT	CASSWTAGNTIYF
NA	TRBD2	TRBV5-1	TRBJ2-7	15	TGCGCCAGCAGCTTCCATAGCGGGAGTGGAAACGAGCAGTACTTC	CASSFHSGSGNEQYF
NA	TRBD1	TRBV7-6	TRBJ2-6	16	TGTGCCAGCAGCTTTCCGGACAGGTCTGGGGCCAACGTCCTGACTTTC	CASSFPDRSGANVLTF
NA	TRBD1	TRBV15	TRBJ2-7	14	TGTGCCACCAGCTTCGGACAGGGGACCTACGAGCAGTACTTC	CATSFGQGTYEQYF
NA	NA	TRBV9	TRBJ1-3	15	TGTGCCAGCAGCGCACCGCGGGACACTGGAAACACCATATATTTT	CASSAPRDTGNTIYF
NA	NA	TRBV28	TRBJ1-1	14	TGTGCCAGCAGTTTGGGGAACCTGAACACTGAAGCTTTCTTT	CASSLGNLNTEAFF